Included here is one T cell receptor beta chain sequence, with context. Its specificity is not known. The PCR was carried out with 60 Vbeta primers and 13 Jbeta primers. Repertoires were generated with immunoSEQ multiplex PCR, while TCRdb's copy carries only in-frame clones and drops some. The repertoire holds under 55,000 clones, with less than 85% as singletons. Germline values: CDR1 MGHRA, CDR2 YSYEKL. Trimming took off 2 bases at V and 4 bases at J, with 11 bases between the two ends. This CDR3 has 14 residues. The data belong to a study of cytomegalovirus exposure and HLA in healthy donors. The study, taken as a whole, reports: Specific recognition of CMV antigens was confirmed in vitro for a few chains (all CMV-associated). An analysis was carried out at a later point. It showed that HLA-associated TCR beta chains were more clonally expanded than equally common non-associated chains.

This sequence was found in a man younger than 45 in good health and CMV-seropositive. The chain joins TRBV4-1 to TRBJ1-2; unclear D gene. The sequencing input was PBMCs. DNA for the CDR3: TGCGCCAGCAGCCAACCGGACTGGACCTATGGCTACACCTTC. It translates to CASSQPDWTYGYTF.